This TCR beta chain was observed in a study of T cells in Graves' hyperthyroidism and ophthalmopathy. Findings of the study overall: Ophthalmopathy was model-predicted a median roughly six months pre-onset. Blood also showed most of the thyroid clonotypes that were expanded above 0.001. From stable hyperthyroidism, ophthalmopathy was set apart by a 13 V-J model.

The investigators amplified TCR beta CDR3 regions from RNA transcripts. A first-round RT-PCR of the TCR CDR3 used the HTBI primer set. TCRdb processed the multiplex PCR reads anew with MiXCR; each CDR3 protein has one entry. This sample carries hundreds of thousands of distinct CDR3 sequences, 20% of them seen once, and the ten largest clones take 34%. The germline V gene has CDR1 LGHDT and CDR2 YNNKEL (reference sequence). The CDR3 sequence is 16 residues long. V gave up 4 bases and J gave up 0 bases; unmatched junction bases: 6. This clonotype has ten or more counts. Its specificity is not known. The specimen sequenced was blood. This clonotype was sampled from a man aged 30-40 years with Graves' ophthalmopathy. The J gene is TRBJ2-7, the V gene TRBV3-1; 10 bases align to TRBD2. In DNA, the CDR3 is TGTGCCAGCAGCCGAGCCGGGACTAGCGCCTCCTACGAGCAGTACTTC. Its translation: CASSRAGTSASYEQYF.